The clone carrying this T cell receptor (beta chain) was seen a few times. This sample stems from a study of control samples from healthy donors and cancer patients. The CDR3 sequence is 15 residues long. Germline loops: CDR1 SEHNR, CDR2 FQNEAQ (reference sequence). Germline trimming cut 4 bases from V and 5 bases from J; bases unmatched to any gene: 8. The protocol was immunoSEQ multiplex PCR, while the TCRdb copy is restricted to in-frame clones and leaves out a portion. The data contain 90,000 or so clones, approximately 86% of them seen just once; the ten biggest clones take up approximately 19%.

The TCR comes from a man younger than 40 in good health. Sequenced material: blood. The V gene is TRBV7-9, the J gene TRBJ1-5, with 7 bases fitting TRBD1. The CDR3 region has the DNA TGTGCCAGCAGCTCCGGGACAGCGATTTATCAGCCCCAGCATTTT. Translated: CASSSGTAIYQPQHF.